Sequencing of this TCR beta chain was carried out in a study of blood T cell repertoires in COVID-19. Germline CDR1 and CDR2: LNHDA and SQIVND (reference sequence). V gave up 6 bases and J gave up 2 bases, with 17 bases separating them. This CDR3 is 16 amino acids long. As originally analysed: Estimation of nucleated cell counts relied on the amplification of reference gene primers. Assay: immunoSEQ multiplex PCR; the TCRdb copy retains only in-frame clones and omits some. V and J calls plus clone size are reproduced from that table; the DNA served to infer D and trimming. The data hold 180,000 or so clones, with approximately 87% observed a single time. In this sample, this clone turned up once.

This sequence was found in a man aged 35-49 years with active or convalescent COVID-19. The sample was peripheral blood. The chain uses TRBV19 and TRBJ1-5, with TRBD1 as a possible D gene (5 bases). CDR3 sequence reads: CASRGGGQGGNQPQHF. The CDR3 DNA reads TGTGCCAGTAGGGGTGGTGGTCAAGGGGGCAATCAGCCCCAGCATTTT. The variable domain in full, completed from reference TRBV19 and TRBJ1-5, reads DGGITQSPKYLFRKEGQNVTLSCEQNLNHDAMYWYRQDPGQGLRLIYYSQIVNDFQKGDIAEGYSVSREKKESFPLTVTSAQKNPTAFYLCASRGGGQGGNQPQHFGDGTRLSIL.